This T cell receptor (beta chain) came from a study of blood T cell repertoires in COVID-19. Turning to the study itself: Samples representing acute and convalescent COVID-19 were sourced from the United States, Italy and Spain. T cells, B-cell-depleted T cells, or PBMCs supplied cDNA or gDNA.

In the original analysis: Nucleated cell number was recorded as an estimate derived from reference gene primer amplification. Here immunoSEQ multiplex PCR was the method, and the copy in TCRdb shows in-frame clones only, minus some. Clonal size and the V and J genes are those of that table, whereas D and trimming came from the DNA. The profile shows 20,000 to 25,000 clones, roughly 73% of them singletons. The CDR3 totals 14 residues. V lost 0 bases to trimming and J lost 5 bases; unmatched junction nucleotides: 1. CDR1 and CDR2 (germline): LNHNV, YYDKDF (reference sequence). The rearrangement uses TRBV15 and TRBJ1-1, with 9 bases matching TRBD1. The sample was peripheral blood. The TCR comes from a human donor in a cohort sampled during active or convalescent COVID-19. The CDR3 DNA reads as TGTGCCACCAGCAGAGATGGACAGGGGACTGAAGCTTTCTTT. Encoded protein: CATSRDGQGTEAFF.